This T cell receptor beta chain was sequenced during a study of T cell repertoires in cytomegalovirus infection. Study details: Evidence of both CMV infection and a matching HLA type came from public TCR beta signatures.

TCRdb re-derived calls from the reads in MiXCR, one entry per CDR3 protein. This sample has approximately 250,000 distinct CDR3 sequences, with roughly 9.1% found just once. There are many counts of this clonotype. Its antigen is not known. Study outcomes and limitations: Individuals carrying CMV plus the relevant HLA were identified by cumulative frequency of public TCR beta families. Clonotypes of TCR beta that were HLA-C-restricted and CMV-specific dominated the ex vivo response.

The CDR3 spans 12 residues. In germline, CDR1 is SGHVS, CDR2 FQNEAQ. Trimming removed 1 base at V and 8 bases at J, with 8 bases between. This chain joins TRBV7-8 and TRBJ1-2; D call uncertain. This TCR came from a human donor in good health (CMV status not recorded). Some clones in this sample may be carry-over from other donors' samples. Sequencing was carried out using PBMCs. The CDR3 sequence: CASSLVGRGYTF. CDR3 DNA sequence: TGTGCCAGCAGCTTAGTTGGGCGAGGCTACACCTTC.